What follows is one T cell receptor beta chain and its context. No antigen is known for it. The input lacks base qualities; no much larger clone sits a single base away. CDR3 length: 14 amino acids, cysteine to phenylalanine. Only CDR3 DNA is held: 42 bases, read in frame from base 1. V drops 6 bases and J drops 0 bases, leaving 12 bases in between. Taken from the germline V gene, the CDR1 and CDR2 loops are MNHEY and SVGAGI. During colonoscopy, one to two pinch biopsies were obtained from the rectum for research. Before the diagnostic colonoscopy, none of the ulcerative colitis patients had been given immunosuppressive medication. Before DNA isolation, rectal biopsies were subjected to proteinase K digestion. The Wizard kit (Promega) was used to extract genomic DNA from both blood and intestinal samples. The entry originates in a study of pediatric ulcerative colitis (dated by TCRdb to between 2019 and 2020). At the level of the whole study: About seven ulcerative colitis patients had pancolitis and two had left-sided colitis, with histology consistent with ulcerative colitis in all. Roughly ten newly diagnosed, treatment-naive pediatric ulcerative colitis patients and a few non-IBD control children each provided paired blood and rectal samples. By Pediatric Ulcerative Colitis Activity Index, mild disease was classified in two patients, moderate disease in several and acute severe colitis in three.

The study at large found these results: Because the repertoires came from total lymphocyte DNA, rare subsets such as regulatory T cells may have patterns that are not reflected. Rectal pinch biopsies may have included blood-derived T cells, especially in patients with overt colitis. Two rectal CDR3 clonotypes were detected in all ulcerative colitis patients and were not detected in any of the controls. A couple of patients' blood samples yielded substantially fewer templates for technical reasons and were excluded from blood-rectal overlap analysis. Controls, mild-moderate and acute severe colitis patients were separated by rectal repertoire features, and reduced rectal diversity due to clonal expansions was observed in acute severe colitis. The healthy control group was small, with only a handful of individuals. Significantly higher autologous blood-rectal clonal overlap was found in ulcerative colitis patients than in controls, which suggested increased T cell trafficking to inflamed tissue.

Through the immunoSEQ TRB Survey service, multiplex V and J primers were used to amplify rearranged CDR3 beta regions from genomic DNA. To keep depth equal across samples, survey-level sequencing depth of up to 500,000 reads per sample was applied. The libraries were purified, combined into pools and sequenced with Illumina technology. In the paper's pipeline: immunoSEQ online tools were used for productive clonality, sample overlap, pairwise scatters, CDR3 beta length, V/D/J gene usage and productiveness. Calculated diversity was the number of unique rearrangements divided by total templates times 100; Shannon and Simpson indices were also computed. For principal component analysis, Z-score normalized data were analyzed with the R prcomp function and the ggbiplot package. Blood-rectal clonal overlap within each subject was quantified with Morisita's index. TCRdb re-hosts the immuneACCESS table, in-frame sequences only. Its copies lack some clones; in the studies checked, an unresolved V gene accounts for under half of them, and the cause for the rest is not known. From that table come the V and J calls and clone size; the DNA was used to work out D and trimming. The sample has tens of thousands of clones on record, 75% of them singletons. The ten largest clones capture approximately 9% of the sample.

The rearrangement joined TRBV6-5 to TRBJ2-7; the D gene cannot be named for sure. The sequenced sample was gut tissue. The receptor was isolated from a boy aged 5-17 years with severe ulcerative colitis. The DNA sequence is given as TGTGCCAGCAGCCTCAAAGACAACTCCTACGAGCAGTACTTC. Translated, it reads CASSLKDNSYEQYF.